The clone carrying this TCR beta chain occurred many times. This sample was taken from a study of CD8+CD57+ T cells in acquired aplastic anemia. Deletions cut 3 bases from V and 6 bases from J, with 5 bases between. The CDR3 is 11 amino acids. Germline V CDR1 and CDR2: KGHSH, LQKENI. Genomic DNA was employed as the template in profiling TCR beta VDJ and CDR3. TCRdb itself ran the reads through MiXCR, one entry per CDR3 protein. The sample carries some 130,000 distinct CDR3 sequences, 41% recorded once. The source material was sorted CD4+, CD8+, or CD8+CD57+ T cells (not recorded which) from PBMCs. This chain joins TRBV18 and TRBJ1-2; no clear D. This receptor was taken from a human donor in good health, serving as a control. The chain's CDR3 is CASSPADGYTF. CDR3 in DNA: TGTGCCAGCTCACCGGCGGATGGCTACACCTTC.